The next 28 T cell receptor beta chains were all read from a single sample in a study of shared clonotypes between healthy human individuals. Data came from immunoSEQ multiplex PCR; TCRdb stores just in-frame clones and leaves some out. This sample has over a million clones, with roughly 96% found just once. Sequenced sample: naive CD4+ T cells sorted from blood. Subset meaning: CD45RA+ positively selected. The source of these receptors is a man in his thirties or forties in good health.

The V gene is TRBV18, the J gene TRBJ1-5; 8 nucleotides align to TRBD1. This CDR3 comprises 18 residues. V gave up 1 base and J gave up 2 bases; unmatched junction bases: 10. Germline CDR1 is KGHSH and CDR2 is LQKENI. The chain's CDR3 is CASSPRSSQGVGNQPQHF. The CDR3 region has the DNA TGTGCCAGCTCACCACGATCTTCACAGGGGGTTGGCAATCAGCCCCAGCATTTT.

The chain recombines TRBV11-2 with TRBJ1-5; D unresolved. Germline values: CDR1 SGHAT, CDR2 FQNNGV. V dropped 2 bases and J dropped 5 bases, with 7 bases sitting between them. The CDR3 sequence is 13 residues long. CDR3 loop: CASSLHLDQPQHF. In nucleotides, the CDR3 is TGTGCCAGCAGCTTACATTTGGATCAGCCCCAGCATTTT. Combining the CDR3 with reference TRBV11-2 and TRBJ1-5 gives the whole variable domain EAGVAQSPRYKIIEKRQSVAFWCNPISGHATLYWYQQILGQGPKLLIQFQNNGVVDDSQLPKDRFSAERLKGVDSTLKIQPAKLEDSAVYLCASSLHLDQPQHFGDGTRLSIL.

This chain links TRBV28 with TRBJ2-5; the match to TRBD2 covers 9 bases. The V segment lost 4 bases and the J segment 5 bases; nucleotides outside the gene matches: 8. There are 15 residues in the CDR3. Germline assignment: CDR1 MDHEN and CDR2 SYDVKM. The CDR3 nucleotides read TGTGCCAGCAGTTCCTTACTAGCGGGTGGGGAGACCCAGTACTTC. As protein: CASSSLLAGGETQYF.

This chain connects TRBV28 to TRBJ1-5; D gene unclear. This CDR3 is built from 15 residues. Trimming shortened V by 3 bases and J by 0 bases, and 9 bases separated the two germline ends. Germline V gene sequence: CDR1 MDHEN, CDR2 SYDVKM. The CDR3 DNA sequence: TGTGCCAGCAGTTTCCGTGGGGTTAGCAATCAGCCCCAGCATTTT. It codes for CASSFRGVSNQPQHF.

Only one count was recorded for this clone. This sequence joins TRBV6-5 and TRBJ2-1; 7 nucleotides agree with TRBD1. The CDR3 is 14 residues long. Per the germline V gene, CDR1 is MNHEY and CDR2 is SVGAGI. V was pared by 6 bases and J by 6 bases, with 8 bases of the junction left unmatched. The CDR3 sequence: CASSIQGVFNEQFF. DNA for the CDR3: TGTGCCAGCAGCATCCAGGGGGTTTTCAATGAGCAGTTCTTC.

This sequence joins TRBV10-1 and TRBJ2-4; D possibly uses TRBD1 or TRBD2 (5 bases each). Between the trimmed V and J ends, which lost 0 bases and 9 bases, there was a span of 18 bases. The CDR3 totals 16 residues. CDR1 and CDR2 (germline): WNHNN, SYGVQD (reference sequence). The CDR3 DNA follows: TGCGCCAGCAGTGAGTCTTGGGGACGGAAAAAAGGCATTCAGTACTTC. Amino acid sequence: CASSESWGRKKGIQYF.

The chain is built from TRBV19 and TRBJ2-1; no definite D call. CDR3 length equals 15 residues. The germline gives CDR1 LNHDA, CDR2 SQIVND (reference sequence). V lost 2 bases and J 0 bases, leaving 8 bases between the germline ends. CDR3 residues: CASSIRRSSYNEQFF. CDR3 DNA: TGTGCCAGTAGTATACGTCGTAGCTCCTACAATGAGCAGTTCTTC.

V gene TRBV28 combines with J gene TRBJ1-4, with D uncertain. The CDR3 covers 14 residues. Germline CDR1 is MDHEN and CDR2 is SYDVKM. V was clipped by 6 bases and J by 0 bases, with 8 bases between them. CDR3 coding DNA: TGTGCCAGCAGCCGCCTAACAACTAATGAAAAACTGTTTTTT. Residues: CASSRLTTNEKLFF.

V is TRBV7-9 and J is TRBJ1-4, with no clear D. Per germline, CDR1 SEHNR and CDR2 FQNEAQ (reference sequence). The CDR3 is 13 amino acids. V was trimmed by 0 bases and J by 8 bases, leaving 7 bases between them. The CDR3 DNA is TGTGCCAGCAGCTTAGCGCGTACAGAAAAACTGTTTTTT. Its protein product is CASSLARTEKLFF.

The CDR3 sequence: CASGRQQFSDTQYF. The CDR3 DNA reads TGTGCCAGTGGGCGACAGCAGTTCTCAGATACGCAGTATTTT. The chain recombines TRBV28 with TRBJ2-3, with D tentatively TRBD1 (5 bases). V gave up 9 bases and J gave up 4 bases, with 17 bases separating them. Germline V gives CDR1 MDHEN, CDR2 SYDVKM. The CDR3 spans 14 residues.

V gene TRBV15 combines with J gene TRBJ1-4, with 9 bases that match TRBD1. After removal of 1 base from V and 5 bases from J, the junction contained 14 bases not matched to a gene. This CDR3 has 19 amino acids. Germline V gene lookup returns CDR1 LNHNV and CDR2 YYDKDF (reference sequence). The CDR3 DNA reads TGTGCCACCAGCAGAGGGACAGGGGACGAACCAATGGGAAATGAAAAACTGTTTTTT. The encoded protein is CATSRGTGDEPMGNEKLFF.

This clone came up a few times. The V and J genes are TRBV5-1 and TRBJ1-5; D is perhaps TRBD1 (6 bases). With 4 bases removed from V and 7 bases from J, the gap between germline ends came to 15 bases. The V gene's germline CDR1 is SGHRS and CDR2 YFSETQ. The CDR3 loop spans 14 amino acids. CDR3 sequence: CASSPNSGGQPQHF. The CDR3 DNA sequence: TGCGCCAGCAGCCCCAATAGCGGGGGCCAGCCCCAGCATTTT.

The rearrangement uses TRBV10-3 and TRBJ2-5; no clear D gene. V lost 0 bases and J lost 4, with 12 bases in between. The germline V gene has CDR1 ENHRY and CDR2 SYGVKD. The CDR3 has 15 amino acids. This CDR3 is CAISESVLVSETQYF. CDR3 DNA sequence: TGTGCCATCAGTGAGTCGGTACTGGTTTCAGAGACCCAGTACTTC.

This chain joins TRBV7-2 and TRBJ2-7; 13 nucleotides align to TRBD2. The CDR3 loop spans 15 amino acids. Germline V gene lookup returns CDR1 SGHTA and CDR2 FQGNSA. J lost 4 bases, V lost 4 bases, and 4 bases had no gene match. CDR3 region: CASSSLAGGPYEQYF. CDR3 in DNA: TGTGCCAGCAGCTCACTAGCGGGAGGGCCGTACGAGCAGTACTTC. Full variable domain (rest looked up from reference TRBV7-2 and TRBJ2-7): GAGVSQSPSNKVTEKGKDVELRCDPISGHTALYWYRQSLGQGLEFLIYFQGNSAPDKSGLPSDRFSAERTGGSVSTLTIQRTQQEDSAVYLCASSSLAGGPYEQYFGPGTRLTVT.

The genes are TRBV6-1 and TRBJ1-1, with D uncertain. The CDR3 consists of 14 residues. V was shortened by 6 bases and J by 0 bases, with 11 bases between the two germline ends. Germline V lookup: CDR1 MNHNS, CDR2 SASEGT. The CDR3: CASSVQSLNTEAFF. The DNA of the CDR3 is TGTGCCAGCAGCGTACAGTCCCTGAACACTGAAGCTTTCTTT.

The chain links TRBV5-4 to TRBJ2-2; 13 bases fit TRBD2. The ends lost 4 bases at V and 8 bases at J; junction bases unmatched: 8. The CDR3 spans 16 residues. Germline V CDR1 and CDR2: SGHNT, YYREEE (reference sequence). DNA of the CDR3: TGTGCCAGCAGCCTCCGGACTAGCGGGAGTACGGGGGAGCTGTTTTTT. As protein: CASSLRTSGSTGELFF.

The V call is TRBV19, the J call TRBJ1-1, with D maybe TRBD1 (6 bases). The V end was cut by 7 bases, the J end by 8 bases, with 29 bases between. From germline, CDR1 is LNHDA and CDR2 SQIVND (reference sequence). This CDR3 region has 17 residues. DNA of the CDR3: TGTGCCAGTAAGGGGGTATTCCAGGGCCAGTTTGCTTACGAAGCTTTCTTT. It encodes CASKGVFQGQFAYEAFF.

The chain couples TRBV27 to TRBJ2-1; D unclear. Germline CDR1 MNHEY, CDR2 SMNVEV (reference sequence). The CDR3 runs to 16 residues. Between the trimmed V and J ends, which lost 7 bases and 0 bases, there was a span of 16 bases. CDR3 bases: TGTGCCAGCAAGCTTAGCCCGCGGAGCTCCTACAATGAGCAGTTCTTC. Translated: CASKLSPRSSYNEQFF.

The CDR3 loop is CASSTRGPTDTQYF. In DNA, the CDR3 is TGTGCCAGCAGTACTCGGGGCCCCACAGATACGCAGTATTTT. The J gene is TRBJ2-3, the V gene TRBV27; tentatively, D is TRBD1 or TRBD2 (5 bases each). Germline CDR1 is MNHEY and CDR2 is SMNVEV (reference sequence). Trimming took 5 bases from V and 2 from J, leaving 11 bases between them. CDR3 size: 14 residues.

V gene TRBV7-9 combines with J gene TRBJ1-1, with D perhaps matching TRBD1 (5 bases). V was trimmed by 8 bases and J by 1 base, leaving 17 bases between them. The germline V gene encodes CDR1 SEHNR and CDR2 FQNEAQ (reference sequence). CDR3 size: 15 residues. In DNA, the CDR3 is TGTGCCAGCCCCCTCTCGGGGCGGCCGAACACTGAAGCTTTCTTT. Translation: CASPLSGRPNTEAFF.

This chain joins TRBV2 and TRBJ1-5; TRBD1 is a possible D gene (5 bases). The CDR3 contains 14 residues. Germline V lookup: CDR1 SNHLY, CDR2 FYNNEI. The ends were cut back, 2 bases at V and 5 bases at J, with 10 bases in the middle. As DNA, the CDR3 is TGTGCCAGCAGTGAAATTGGGGGAGATCAGCCCCAGCATTTT. Translated: CASSEIGGDQPQHF.

The gene calls are TRBV28 and TRBJ1-4; unclear D gene. The V gene's germline CDR1 is MDHEN and CDR2 SYDVKM. V lost 4 bases to trimming and J lost 8 bases, with 5 bases between them. CDR3 size: 11 residues. The chain's CDR3 is CASSSREKLFF. For the CDR3, the DNA is TGTGCCAGCAGTTCCAGAGAAAAACTGTTTTTT.

V usage is TRBV6-4 and J usage is TRBJ2-3, with D perhaps assigned TRBD1 or TRBD2 (6 bases each). This CDR3 contains 15 residues. V was trimmed by 4 bases and J by 5 bases, leaving 16 bases between them. From germline, CDR1 is MRHNA and CDR2 SNTAGT. The DNA of the CDR3 is TGTGCCAGCAGTGTCGGGGGCGTAGGGATAGATACGCAGTATTTT. Its translation is CASSVGGVGIDTQYF.

The chain employs TRBV7-3 and TRBJ2-6; the D is unclear. Germline CDR1 and CDR2: SGHTA and FQGTGA. The CDR3 covers 15 residues. Trimming removed 6 bases from V and 2 bases from J, with 11 bases in between. CDR3 bases: TGTGCCAGCAGTCGAGACCGAGCTGGGGCCAACGTCCTGACTTTC. Translation gives CASSRDRAGANVLTF.

The chain links TRBV2 to TRBJ2-3, with TRBD2 matching 10 bases. This CDR3 contains 14 residues. From germline, CDR1 is SNHLY and CDR2 FYNNEI. V lost 9 bases to trimming and J lost 2 bases; unmatched junction nucleotides: 5. As DNA, the CDR3 is TGTGCCAGTGTAGCGGGAGGTAACACAGATACGCAGTATTTT. This gives the protein CASVAGGNTDTQYF.

The chain is built from TRBV4-1 and TRBJ2-1, with D perhaps TRBD2 (6 bases). V was pared by 1 base and J by 0 bases, with 10 bases between. The germline V gene has CDR1 MGHRA and CDR2 YSYEKL. CDR3 size: 16 residues. The CDR3, as DNA: TGCGCCAGCAGCCAAGCGTGGGACTCCTCCTACAATGAGCAGTTCTTC. Its protein is CASSQAWDSSYNEQFF.

The chain uses TRBV5-1 and TRBJ2-7, with D perhaps TRBD2 (6 bases). CDR3 length: 14 amino acids. Germline CDR1 and CDR2: SGHRS and YFSETQ. V lost 3 bases to trimming and J lost 2 bases, with 12 bases between them. The DNA for the CDR3 is TGCGCCAGCAGCTCGGGACTTGGAGCCTACGAGCAGTACTTC. It translates to CASSSGLGAYEQYF. The full variable domain, rest sourced from reference TRBV5-1 and TRBJ2-7, is KAGVTQTPRYLIKTRGQQVTLSCSPISGHRSVSWYQQTPGQGLQFLFEYFSETQRNKGNFPGRFSGRQFSNSRSEMNVSTLELGDSALYLCASSSGLGAYEQYFGPGTRLTVT.

The chain combines TRBV30 with TRBJ2-3; the match to TRBD2 covers 10 bases. CDR1 is GTSNPN and CDR2 is SVGIG in the germline V gene (reference sequence). The length of the CDR3 is 16 residues. V lost 1 base, J lost 2 bases, and 6 bases stayed unmatched. The DNA of the CDR3 is TGTGCCTGGAGTGGGGGACTAGCGAGATACACAGATACGCAGTATTTT. Translating it yields CAWSGGLARYTDTQYF.